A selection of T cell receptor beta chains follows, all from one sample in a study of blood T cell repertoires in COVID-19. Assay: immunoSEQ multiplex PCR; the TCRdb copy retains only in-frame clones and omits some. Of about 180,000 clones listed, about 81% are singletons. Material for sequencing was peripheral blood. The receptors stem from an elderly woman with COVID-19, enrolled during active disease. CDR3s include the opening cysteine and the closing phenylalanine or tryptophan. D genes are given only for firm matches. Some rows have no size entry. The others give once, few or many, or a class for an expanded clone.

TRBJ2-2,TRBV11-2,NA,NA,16,CASSPRVVLGPGELFF,TGTGCCAGCAGCCCGCGGGTAGTCCTTGGGCCCGGGGAGCTGTTTTTT
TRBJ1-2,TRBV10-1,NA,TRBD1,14,CASSELGQYYGYTF,TGCGCCAGCAGTGAGTTGGGACAGTACTATGGCTACACCTTC
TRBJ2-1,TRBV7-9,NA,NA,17,CASSLGRLLASYNEQFF,TGTGCCAGCAGCTTAGGGCGCCTACTAGCCTCCTACAATGAGCAGTTCTTC
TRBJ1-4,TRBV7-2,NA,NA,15,CASSLTGPTNEKLFF,TGTGCCAGCAGCCTCACAGGGCCAACTAATGAAAAACTGTTTTTT
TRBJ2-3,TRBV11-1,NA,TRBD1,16,CASSLKGQGVPDTQYF,TGTGCCAGCAGCTTAAAGGGACAGGGGGTCCCAGATACGCAGTATTTT
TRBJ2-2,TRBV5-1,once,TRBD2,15,CASTASGSNTGELFF,TGCGCCAGCACGGCTAGCGGGAGTAACACCGGGGAGCTGTTTTTT
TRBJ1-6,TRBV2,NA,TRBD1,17,CASLAPGQSSYNSPLHF,TGTGCCAGCTTAGCTCCGGGACAGAGCTCCTATAATTCACCCCTCCACTTT
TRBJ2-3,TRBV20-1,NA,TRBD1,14,CSAGDRGSTDTQYF,TGCAGTGCTGGTGACAGGGGTTCCACAGATACGCAGTATTTT
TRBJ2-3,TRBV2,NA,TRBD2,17,CASSASGGARSTDTQYF,TGTGCCAGCAGTGCTAGCGGGGGGGCCCGAAGCACAGATACGCAGTATTTT
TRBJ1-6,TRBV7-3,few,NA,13,CASSMGGFSPLHF,TGTGCCAGCAGCATGGGAGGCTTTTCACCCCTCCACTTT
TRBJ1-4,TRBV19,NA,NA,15,CASSSWGGADEKLFF,TGTGCCAGTAGTAGTTGGGGGGGAGCCGATGAAAAACTGTTTTTT
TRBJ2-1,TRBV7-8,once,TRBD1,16,CASSLGGTGGYNEQFF,TGTGCCAGCAGCTTAGGGGGGACAGGGGGCTACAATGAGCAGTTCTTC
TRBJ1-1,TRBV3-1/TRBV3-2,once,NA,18,CASAPSLVSRQPGTEAFF,TGTGCCAGCGCACCTAGTTTAGTAAGCCGGCAGCCGGGGACTGAAGCTTTCTTT
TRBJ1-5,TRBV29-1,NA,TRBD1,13,CSVLGQGNGPQHF,TGCAGCGTTCTAGGACAGGGGAATGGGCCCCAGCATTTT
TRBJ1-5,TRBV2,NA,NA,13,CASSRTVHQPQHF,TGTGCCAGCAGCCGGACAGTGCATCAGCCCCAGCATTTT
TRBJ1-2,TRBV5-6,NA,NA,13,CASSLKGDYGYTF,TGTGCCAGCAGCTTGAAGGGGGACTATGGCTACACCTTC
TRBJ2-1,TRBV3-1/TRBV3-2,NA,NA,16,CASSPTRETVYNEQFF,TGTGCCAGCAGCCCGACACGGGAAACGGTATACAATGAGCAGTTCTTC
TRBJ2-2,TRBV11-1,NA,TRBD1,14,CASSLAGGPGELFF,TGTGCCAGCAGCTTAGCAGGGGGCCCCGGGGAGCTGTTTTTT
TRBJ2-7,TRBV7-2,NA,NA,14,CASSFSGGVYEQYF,TGTGCCAGCAGCTTTTCGGGTGGTGTCTACGAGCAGTACTTC
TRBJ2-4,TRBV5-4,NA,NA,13,CASSTQQENIQYF,TGTGCCAGCAGCACCCAACAGGAAAACATTCAGTACTTC
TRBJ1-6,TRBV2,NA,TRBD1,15,CASSRTGEGYSPLHF,TGTGCCAGCAGTCGGACAGGGGAGGGTTATTCACCCCTCCACTTT
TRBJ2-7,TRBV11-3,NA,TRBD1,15,CASSSARDRTYEQYF,TGTGCCAGCAGCTCAGCCCGGGACAGAACCTACGAGCAGTACTTC